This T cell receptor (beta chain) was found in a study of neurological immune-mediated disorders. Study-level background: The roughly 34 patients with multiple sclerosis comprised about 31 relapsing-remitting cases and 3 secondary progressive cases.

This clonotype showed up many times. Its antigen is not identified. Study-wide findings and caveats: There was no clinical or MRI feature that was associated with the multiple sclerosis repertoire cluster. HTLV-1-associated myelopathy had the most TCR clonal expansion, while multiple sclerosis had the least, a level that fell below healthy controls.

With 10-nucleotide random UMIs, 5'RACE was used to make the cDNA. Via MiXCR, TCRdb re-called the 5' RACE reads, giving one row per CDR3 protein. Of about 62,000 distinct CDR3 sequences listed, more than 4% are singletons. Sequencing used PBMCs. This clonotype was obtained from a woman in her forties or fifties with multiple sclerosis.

The CDR3 region has the DNA TGCGCCAGCAGCTTGCAAGGGACCCTGCTGACGGATACGCAGTATTTT. Translation: CASSLQGTLLTDTQYF. The rearrangement links TRBV5-1 to TRBJ2-3; D tentatively reads TRBD1 or TRBD2 (5 bases each). CDR1 and CDR2 (germline): SGHRS, YFSETQ. The CDR3 runs to 16 residues. V was shortened by 1 base and J by 6 bases, with 18 bases between the two germline ends.